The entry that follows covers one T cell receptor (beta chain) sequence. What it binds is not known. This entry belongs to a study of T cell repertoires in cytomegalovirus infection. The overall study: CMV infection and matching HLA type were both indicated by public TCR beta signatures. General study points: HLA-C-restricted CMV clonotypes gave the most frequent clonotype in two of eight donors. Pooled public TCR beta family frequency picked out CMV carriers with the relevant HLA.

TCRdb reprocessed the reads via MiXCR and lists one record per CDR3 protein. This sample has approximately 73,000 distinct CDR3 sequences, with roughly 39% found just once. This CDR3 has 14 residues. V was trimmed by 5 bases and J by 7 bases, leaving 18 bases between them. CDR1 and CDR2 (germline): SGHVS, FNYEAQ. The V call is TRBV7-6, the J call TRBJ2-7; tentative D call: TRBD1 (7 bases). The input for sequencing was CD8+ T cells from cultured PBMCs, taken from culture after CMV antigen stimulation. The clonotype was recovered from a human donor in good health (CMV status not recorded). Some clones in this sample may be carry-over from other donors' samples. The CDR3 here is CASSERQGRGEQYF. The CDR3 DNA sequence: TGTGCCAGCAGCGAAAGACAGGGCCGGGGGGAGCAGTACTTC.